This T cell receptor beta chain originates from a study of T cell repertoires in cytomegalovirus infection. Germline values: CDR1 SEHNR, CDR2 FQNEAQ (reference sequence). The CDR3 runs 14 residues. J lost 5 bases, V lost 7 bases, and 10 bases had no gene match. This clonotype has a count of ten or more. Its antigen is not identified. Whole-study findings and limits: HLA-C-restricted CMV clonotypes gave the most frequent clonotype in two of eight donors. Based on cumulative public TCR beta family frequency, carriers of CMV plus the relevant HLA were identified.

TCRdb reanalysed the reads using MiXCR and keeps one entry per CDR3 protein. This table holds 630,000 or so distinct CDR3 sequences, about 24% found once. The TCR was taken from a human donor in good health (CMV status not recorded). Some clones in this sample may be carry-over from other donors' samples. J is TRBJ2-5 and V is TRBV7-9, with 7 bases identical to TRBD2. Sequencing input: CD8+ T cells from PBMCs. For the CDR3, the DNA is TGTGCCAGCACCTTCATGGCGCGGGAGGAGACCCAGTACTTC. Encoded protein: CASTFMAREETQYF. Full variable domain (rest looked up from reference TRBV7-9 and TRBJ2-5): DTGVSQNPRHKITKRGQNVTFRCDPISEHNRLYWYRQTLGQGPEFLTYFQNEAQLEKSRLLSDRFSAERPKGSFSTLEIQRTEQGDSAMYLCASTFMAREETQYFGPGTRLLVL.